One and the same sample provided the 4 T cell receptor beta chains below, sequenced in a study of blood T cell repertoires in COVID-19. The assay was immunoSEQ multiplex PCR, and TCRdb's table has in-frame clones only and misses some. Of approximately 190,000 clones listed, around 83% are singletons. Sequenced material: PBMCs or T cells enriched from blood (not recorded which). The receptors originated from a woman aged 25 to 39 who had been exposed to COVID-19.

The V call is TRBV18, the J call TRBJ1-3; D is perhaps TRBD1 (5 bases). V shed 0 bases and J shed 1 base, with 13 bases lying between them. Germline loops: CDR1 KGHSH, CDR2 LQKENI. The CDR3 totals 17 residues. CDR3 region: CASSPPSFRGSGNTIYF. CDR3 bases: TGTGCCAGCTCACCACCATCTTTCCGGGGGTCTGGAAACACCATATATTTT.

This clone was detected ten times or more. This chain uses TRBV2 with TRBJ1-3, with D possibly matching TRBD1 (5 bases). CDR3 length equals 14 residues. Deletions cut 6 bases from V and 0 bases from J, with 9 bases between. Per germline, CDR1 SNHLY and CDR2 FYNNEI. The CDR3 is CASSGTPSGNTIYF. The CDR3 bases are TGTGCCAGCAGCGGGACTCCCTCTGGAAACACCATATATTTT.

The V and J genes are TRBV7-2 and TRBJ2-7; possibly TRBD1 for D (6 bases). V dropped 2 bases and J dropped 7 bases, with 12 bases sitting between them. Per germline, CDR1 SGHTA and CDR2 FQGNSA. The CDR3 loop spans 13 amino acids. The CDR3 reads CASSLSSGAEQYF. DNA of the CDR3: TGTGCCAGCAGCTTATCTTCAGGGGCAGAGCAGTACTTC. The full variable domain, rest sourced from reference TRBV7-2 and TRBJ2-7, is GAGVSQSPSNKVTEKGKDVELRCDPISGHTALYWYRQSLGQGLEFLIYFQGNSAPDKSGLPSDRFSAERTGGSVSTLTIQRTQQEDSAVYLCASSLSSGAEQYFGPGTRLTVT.

This clone has only a few counts. The chain recombines TRBV5-1 with TRBJ2-7, with a tentative D call TRBD1 (5 bases). The CDR3 consists of 14 residues. Germline CDR1 reads SGHRS; CDR2 reads YFSETQ. V shed 4 bases and J shed 2 bases, with 13 bases lying between them. CDR3 nucleotide sequence: TGCGCCAGCAGCCTTAACAGGTACCCCTACGAGCAGTACTTC. Translated, it gives CASSLNRYPYEQYF.